Below are 6 T cell receptor beta chains sequenced from a single sample in a study of CD8 T cells in ankylosing spondylitis. Study results and limitations: Fewer than 10 highly homologous variants made up a TCR beta motif that seemed to typify ankylosing spondylitis blood.

No antigen has been identified for these receptors. TCRdb fed the 5' RACE reads into MiXCR, producing one record per CDR3 protein. The sample lists fewer than 550,000 distinct CDR3 sequences, over 4% occurring once. Sequencing used blood, either unsorted or a sorted T cell fraction (not recorded which). The receptor source for this set is a male donor with ankylosing spondylitis.

The rearrangement uses TRBV29-1 and TRBJ2-3; the match to TRBD1 covers 7 bases. The CDR3 has 13 amino acids. Looked up from germline, CDR1 is SQVTM and CDR2 is ANQGSEA. In DNA form, the CDR3 reads TGCAGTGTGGAACAGGGGAGCACAGATACGCAGTATTTT. It translates to CSVEQGSTDTQYF.

The chain couples TRBV3-1 to TRBJ2-1, with D possibly matching TRBD2 (6 bases). The CDR3 totals 14 residues. Germline V gives CDR1 LGHDT, CDR2 YNNKEL (reference sequence). Trimming removed 6 bases at V and 4 bases at J, with 13 bases between. CDR3 sequence reads: CASRGDSRYNEQFF. The CDR3 nucleotides read TGTGCCAGCAGAGGGGACTCCCGATACAATGAGCAGTTCTTC.

The chain employs TRBV30 and TRBJ2-1; no reliable D call. Looked up from germline, CDR1 is GTSNPN and CDR2 is SVGIG (reference sequence). The germline V and J ends were trimmed by 1 base and 6 bases, with 7 bases remaining between them. This CDR3 is built from 12 residues. CDR3 amino acids: CAWSAPTNEQFF. The CDR3 nucleotides read TGTGCCTGGAGTGCCCCCACCAATGAGCAGTTCTTC.

This clonotype occurred many times. The CDR3: CASAPHKQGFGWNTEAFF. The DNA of the CDR3 is TGTGCCAGCGCCCCCCATAAACAGGGGTTTGGGTGGAACACTGAAGCTTTCTTT. This chain links TRBV3-1 with TRBJ1-1; 7 nucleotides line up with TRBD1. This CDR3 contains 18 residues. The junction had 19 bases not matched to a gene; V was cut back by 8 bases and J by 1 base. Germline CDR1 reads LGHDT; CDR2 reads YNNKEL (reference sequence). Looking up the rest from reference TRBV3-1 and TRBJ1-1 gives the full variable domain: DTAVSQTPKYLVTQMGNDKSIKCEQNLGHDTMYWYKQDSKKFLKIMFSYNNKELIINETVPNRFSPKSPDKAHLNLHINSLELGDSAVYFCASAPHKQGFGWNTEAFFGQGTRLTVV.

This clonotype was seen ten or more times. This chain uses TRBV20-1 with TRBJ1-5; D is undetermined. Trimming left V 0 bases short and J 0 bases short, with 12 bases between. Germline-derived CDR1 and CDR2 are DFQATT and SNEGSKA (reference sequence). The CDR3 totals 16 residues. The CDR3 loop reads CSARDERIYSNQPQHF. In DNA form, the CDR3 reads TGCAGTGCTAGAGATGAAAGGATATATAGCAATCAGCCCCAGCATTTT.

This clonotype was picked up a small number of times. The chain joins TRBV28 to TRBJ1-4, with D unclear. V lost 4 bases, J lost 5 bases, and 11 bases lay in between. The CDR3 totals 14 residues. CDR1 and CDR2 from the germline V gene are MDHEN and SYDVKM. The CDR3 DNA reads as TGTGCCAGCAGTTCCTGGCGCCCGAATGAAAAACTGTTTTTT. It translates to CASSSWRPNEKLFF.